This TCR beta chain was observed in a study of neurological immune-mediated disorders. Study-wide context: Multiple sclerosis patients numbering some 35 comprised some 30 relapsing-remitting and 3 secondary progressive patients.

This clonotype was seen repeatedly, ten times or more. Germline and junction disagree at one end, which may indicate a read error. In TCRdb, the 5' RACE reads were re-called with MiXCR into one record per CDR3 protein. The sample includes over 55,000 distinct CDR3 sequences, roughly 2.5% seen only once; the top ten take around 3%. Per germline, CDR1 SQVTM and CDR2 ANQGSEA. This CDR3 has 13 residues. This receptor was obtained from a man in his fifties with multiple sclerosis. The chain employs TRBV29-1 and TRBJ2-5; 7 bases are shared with TRBD2. The sequenced sample was PBMCs. The CDR3 here is CAGALAALRTQYF. CDR3 sequence (DNA): TGTGCCGGGGCCCTAGCGGCTCTGCGGACCCAGTACTTC.